This record concerns one TCR beta chain sequence. What it binds is not known. Germline V CDR1 and CDR2: LGHNA, YNFKEQ. Trimming stripped 0 bases from V and 4 bases from J, with 20 bases between. The CDR3 sequence is 18 residues long. This specimen belongs to a study of cytomegalovirus exposure and HLA in healthy donors. Study-level points and caveats: A later analysis reported that several of the most significant clusters appeared to be linked to common viral pathogens, among them Epstein-Barr virus. A list of more than 150 TCR beta chains associated with cytomegalovirus was given.

60 Vbeta and 13 Jbeta primers were used in PCR. Using immunoSEQ multiplex PCR, the repertoire was profiled, and TCRdb retains in-frame clones only, with some absent. The repertoire table contains approximately 130,000 clones. The chain uses TRBV4-2 and TRBJ2-3; D is possibly TRBD1 (5 bases). The TCR comes from a woman aged 60-70 years in good health and CMV-seronegative. The sequenced sample was PBMCs. The CDR3 spells CASSQDVVRTTFADTQYF. For the CDR3, the DNA is TGTGCCAGCAGCCAAGATGTCGTTCGGACAACTTTCGCAGATACGCAGTATTTT.